Included here is one TCR beta chain sequence, with context. This clone was detected only a few times. Its cognate antigen has yet to be identified. No base-level quality is on record; no much larger clone is a single base apart. This specimen comes from a study of shared clonotypes between healthy human individuals (TCRdb year 2020). Background on the whole study: Three men and a couple of women, aged 18 to 49 years, made up the cohort. Per donor, three plates each were used for CD4 naive and CD4 memory, two for CD8 naive, and one for CD8 memory. Leukapheresis yielded between about 0.9 and 9 billion PBMCs per donor. Libraries were prepared and TCR repertoires were sequenced by different laboratories using diverse techniques, in order to increase sequencing depth and limit assay-specific biases. The study deeply sequenced blood TCR repertoires of roughly five healthy adults to estimate repertoire size and the extent of clonotype sharing between individuals.

CD8 naive samples consisted of CD45RO-negative cells that were positively selected for CCR7, yielding a CD45RA+CCR7+ population without TemRA cells. The donors were healthy, HIV-negative adults who had no recently reported acute infections or vaccinations. Every donor was a Caucasian adult residing in Nashville, Tennessee, USA. Blood was collected by leukapheresis, and PBMCs were isolated by Ficoll-Histopaque density gradient centrifugation and then cryopreserved in liquid nitrogen vapor phase. Analytical flow cytometry was used to check the purity and quantity of every magnetically sorted T cell population. From each sorted fraction, genomic DNA was isolated and quantified by UV absorbance on a Nanodrop 2000c. TCR CDR3 regions were amplified from genomic DNA by multiplex PCR using the deep immunoSEQ assay. For each cell subset, the extracted genomic DNA was distributed evenly across all wells of several immunoSEQ 96-well plates, and each plate served as one replicate. Each replicate PCR for sorted subsets received about 180 ng genomic DNA, equal to roughly 30,000 T cell genomes. The purified libraries were quantified using a Qubit 3.0 fluorometer, sized with a Bioanalyzer 2100, and then quantified again using the KAPA Library Quantification kit. Every immunoSEQ 96-well plate was sequenced on a dedicated single-read 150-cycle Illumina NextSeq 550 flow cell. The study's own analysis went as follows. Because the immunoSEQ output held only junctional sequences and lacked quality scores, the filtering could not match the filtering applied to full-length reads. Sequences were annotated with PyIR, a Python wrapper for IgBLAST v1.9, using IMGT germline references to assign V/J genes and CDR3. Reads with weak V/J assignments (E-value above 1e-6), missing CDR3, stop codons, out-of-frame junctions, or ambiguous translated residues were removed. V3J clonotypes were defined by identical inferred V gene, J gene, and CDR3 amino acid sequence. The percentage overlap between two repertoires was calculated by dividing the number of shared unique clonotypes by the size of the smaller repertoire. Three approaches were used to assess repertoire richness: RTK rarefaction, the Chao1 estimator, and Recon v2.1 estimates of unobserved clonotypes. Generation probabilities were computed with OLGA for all TCRbeta clonotypes obtained by the gDNA method from a few donors. This is the immuneACCESS table as TCRdb keeps it, with only in-frame sequences that have V and J called. A part of the clones is gone; compared with another copy, unresolved V genes explain less than half, and the rest is unexplained. Clone size and V and J calls were adopted from that table, with D and trimming inferred from the DNA. For this sample the table gives roughly 570,000 clones, of which roughly 98% were detected only once. The ten biggest clones cover roughly 0.29% of the sample.

On the study overall, not on this receptor specifically: Incomplete sequencing was indicated by rarefaction of sorted-subset datasets, despite the large sequencing depth. Pairwise subsampling led to the expectation that sequencing depth would affect the degree of clonotype sharing among donors. The genetic and exposure-history diversity represented was limited by the small number of donors. Estimated clonotype richness was generally larger for naive than for memory subsets. When several donors were compared, the shared fraction of clonotypes was about 5.4% for naive CD4, about 4% for naive CD8, about 2.5% for memory CD4, and 0.3% to 0.5% for memory CD8. Higher generation probabilities were observed for clonotypes shared by all four sorted-subset donors than for non-shared clonotypes. Sampling was limited to blood, and TCR repertoires in tissue likely differ from TCR repertoires in blood.

There are 16 amino acids in the CDR3, from cysteine to phenylalanine inclusive. Only CDR3 DNA remains: 48 bases, in frame from the first base. V is shortened by 1 base, J by 1 base, and the region joining them spans 13 bases. The CDR1 and CDR2 encoded by the germline V gene (reference sequence) are MNHEY and SMNVEV. The clonotype originates from a man aged 25 to 45 in good health. Here the chain combines TRBV27 and TRBJ1-1; a tentative D call is TRBD1 (5 bases match). The sample taken for sequencing was naive CD8+ T cells sorted from blood. The cell subset or site label of this sample denotes: CD45RA+CCR7+. The sequence in DNA is TGTGCCAGCAGTTTATACCCCCCCCAGGGGAACACTGAAGCTTTCTTT. The encoded protein is CASSLYPPQGNTEAFF.